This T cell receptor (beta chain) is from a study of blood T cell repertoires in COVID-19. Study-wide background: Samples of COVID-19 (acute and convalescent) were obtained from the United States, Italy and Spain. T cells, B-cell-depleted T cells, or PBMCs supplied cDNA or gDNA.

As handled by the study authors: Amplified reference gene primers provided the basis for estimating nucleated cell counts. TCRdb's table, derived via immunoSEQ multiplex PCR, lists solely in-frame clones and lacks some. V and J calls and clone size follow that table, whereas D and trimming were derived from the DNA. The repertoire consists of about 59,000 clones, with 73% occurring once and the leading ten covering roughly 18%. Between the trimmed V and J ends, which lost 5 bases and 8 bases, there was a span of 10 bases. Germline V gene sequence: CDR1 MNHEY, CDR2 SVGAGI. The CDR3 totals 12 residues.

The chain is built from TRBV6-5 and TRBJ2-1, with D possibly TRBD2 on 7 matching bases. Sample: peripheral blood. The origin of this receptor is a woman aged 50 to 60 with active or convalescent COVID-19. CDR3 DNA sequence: TGTGCCAGCAGTCCCGGGGGGCATGAGCAGTTCTTC. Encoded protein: CASSPGGHEQFF.